This record covers a single T cell receptor beta chain. V lost 7 bases and J lost 4, with 13 bases in between. The CDR3 contains 13 residues. TCRdb fed the RT-PCR reads into MiXCR, producing one record per CDR3 protein. The repertoire holds 650,000 to 800,000 distinct CDR3 sequences, 13% to 15% seen once, with 3.6% in the top ten. The sequenced sample was memory CD4+ T cells from blood. The clonotype was recovered from a female donor in good health, serving as a healthy control. The chain is built from TRBV12-3 or TRBV12-4 and TRBJ1-1, with D possibly matching TRBD1 (5 bases). The CDR3 here is CASTADRLTEAFF. DNA for the CDR3: TGTGCCAGCACCGCTGACAGACTCACTGAAGCTTTCTTT.